This T cell receptor (beta chain) stems from a study of T cells in Graves' hyperthyroidism and ophthalmopathy. Study results and caveats: Before onset, ophthalmopathy was predicted by the model a median around 6 months earlier. Among thyroid clonotypes expanded above 0.001, most also appeared in blood.

Amplification of TCR beta CDR3 regions used RNA as the template. HTBI primers were used for first-round RT-PCR of the TCR CDR3. One entry per CDR3 protein, called by TCRdb with MiXCR from the multiplex PCR reads. The table shows around 350,000 distinct CDR3 sequences, with 15% to 20% occurring only once. Regarding this clonotype: Its cognate antigen is unknown.

The V gene's germline CDR1 is MNHEY and CDR2 SVGAGI. The CDR3 runs to 17 residues. The V and J ends lost 2 bases and 0 bases respectively, with 17 bases between them. The sequence was collected from a woman aged 18-29 years with Graves' hyperthyroidism. This chain links TRBV6-5 with TRBJ2-7; unclear D gene. Sequenced material: blood. The CDR3: CASSYPCVEVSSYEQYF. The CDR3 DNA is TGTGCCAGCAGTTACCCCTGTGTAGAGGTCAGCTCCTACGAGCAGTACTTC.